This entry features one TCR beta chain sequence. This specimen belongs to a study of blood T cell repertoires in COVID-19. Libraries were prepared by immunoSEQ multiplex PCR; TCRdb keeps only in-frame clonotypes and omits some of them. Of about 220,000 clones listed, around 86% were seen once; the top ten hold 5.2%. This CDR3 is built from 15 residues. From germline, CDR1 is SGHTA and CDR2 FQGNSA. The ends lost 8 bases at V and 5 bases at J; junction bases unmatched: 14. This chain links TRBV7-2 with TRBJ1-2, with TRBD1 matching over 7 bases. Material for sequencing was peripheral blood. This TCR was sampled from a woman in her 70s with COVID-19, enrolled during active disease. As DNA, the CDR3 is TGTGCCAGCGGGCCGACAGGGACAGTTAGGTATGGCTACACCTTC. Amino acid sequence: CASGPTGTVRYGYTF.